This TCR beta chain was obtained from a study of blood T cell repertoires in COVID-19 (dated by TCRdb to 2020 to 2022). Some background on the complete study: Collaborator samples came from the United States, Italy and Spain and covered acute and convalescent phases of COVID-19. The material from the prospective study consisted of cDNA or gDNA derived from T cells, B-cell-depleted T cells, or PBMCs. Deeply sampled blood TCRbeta repertoires from subjects exposed to, actively infected with, or recovered from COVID-19 were included in the dataset. A freely available public database, intended as a resource for researchers studying the immune response to SARS-CoV-2, is where the repertoires were released. The samples were drawn from the first 160 participants of the ongoing ImmuneRACE study and from over 950 subjects provided by 6 global collaborators. Nearly every sample came with metadata listing a de-identified subject ID, COVID-19 status, age in years and sex. Where available, HLA class I and class II types were taken from metadata supplied by the sample provider and were not determined by assay-based typing.

In Seattle, one collaborating source enrolled patients while the infection was active and tracked those patients longitudinally over the course of disease. The collaborating institutions used their own protocols to collect whole blood in K2EDTA tubes. For TCRbeta analysis, collaborator samples were shipped as frozen whole blood, as isolated PBMCs, or as DNA extracted from either sample type. The CDR3 sequence holds 15 residues, the cysteine and phenylalanine included. This entry keeps only the CDR3 DNA: 45 bases, framed from base 1. The germline V end is reduced by 4 bases and the J end by 1 base; junction bases left unmatched: 3. The germline V gene sets CDR1 to LGHNA and CDR2 to YSLEER. The investigation overall reported the following: Clinical and demographic metadata were provided uncurated, with the amount varying by source and participant.

As for this clone: What this receptor recognizes is not known. No much larger clone is present one base from it, and per-base qualities are unavailable.

TCRbeta CDR3 regions were amplified from genomic DNA by means of the immunoSEQ Assay, a bias-controlled multiplex PCR. As for the original processing: The number of nucleated cells in each sample was estimated from the amplification of reference gene primers within the assay. To quantify the absolute abundance of each unique TCRbeta CDR3 rearrangement, sequence reads were collapsed and filtered. For each sample, productive Simpson clonality was calculated as the square root of Simpson's diversity index across productive rearrangements. TCRdb retrieved this table from immuneACCESS and kept in-frame rearrangements only. Not all clones are present; in checked studies, unresolved V genes account for under half, and no reason is known for the remainder. V, J and clone size are those of that table, while D and trimming were read from the DNA. The sample data list over 200,000 clones, and 75% to 85% of these were observed just once. The leading ten clones occupy roughly 1.3% of the sample.

In this chain, TRBV4-3 is recombined with TRBJ2-3; 9 bases in the middle match TRBD2. The sequence was obtained from a woman in her 30s with COVID-19, enrolled during active disease. The source material was peripheral blood. The CDR3 reads as follows: CASSPIAGGTDTQYF. The DNA sequence is TGCGCCAGCAGCCCGATAGCGGGAGGCACAGATACGCAGTATTTT.